The entry below gives a single T cell receptor beta chain sequence along with its context. The antigen remains unidentified. The data were obtained in a study of OX40 agonist ivuxolimab in advanced cancers. Trimming cost V 0 bases and J 3 bases, with 13 bases left between them. The germline V gene encodes CDR1 PRHDT and CDR2 FYEKMQ (reference sequence). This CDR3 is 16 amino acids long. The study, taken as a whole, reports: In general, CD8+ T cells held more expanded clones than CD4+ did, on average.

Sequenced by immunoSEQ multiplex PCR; TCRdb stores in-frame clones only, minus some. This sample has tens of thousands of clones, with 80% to 90% found just once. This chain joins TRBV13 and TRBJ2-3; no clear D. The sequenced sample was CD4+ or CD8+ T cells sorted from blood, obtained in a trial of the OX40 agonist ivuxolimab. The receptor comes from an adult with an advanced solid tumor such as melanoma, head and neck, liver or kidney cancer. The DNA of the CDR3 is TGTGCCAGCAGCTTAGGGGTCTCCCCTAAGACAGATACGCAGTATTTT. Its translation: CASSLGVSPKTDTQYF.